These 22 T cell receptor beta chains came from one sample sequenced in a study of cytomegalovirus exposure and HLA in healthy donors. The PCR employed 60 Vbeta primers together with 13 Jbeta primers. Clones were sequenced by immunoSEQ multiplex PCR, and TCRdb holds only the in-frame ones, with some missing. The repertoire holds 70,000 to 95,000 clones, with about 77% as singletons. The sample consisted of PBMCs. These receptor sequences come from a man in his fifties or sixties in good health and CMV-seronegative.

The rearrangement uses TRBV5-8 and TRBJ2-2; no reliable D call. V was trimmed by 0 bases and J by 4 bases, leaving 10 bases between them. Germline V gives CDR1 SGHTS, CDR2 YDEGEE. The CDR3 is 15 amino acids. The CDR3 loop reads CASSLGGLSTGELFF. The CDR3 coding sequence is TGTGCCAGCAGCTTGGGAGGTTTGAGCACCGGGGAGCTGTTTTTT.

As DNA, the CDR3 is TGTGCCAGCAGTACGGGACAGGGACCCTATGGCTACACCTTC. Translated: CASSTGQGPYGYTF. V and J are TRBV28 and TRBJ1-2, with 9 bases that match TRBD1. The CDR3 is made up of 14 amino acids. CDR1 MDHEN and CDR2 SYDVKM come from the germline V gene. With V trimmed by 5 bases and J by 4 bases, 5 bases remained unmatched.

This chain uses TRBV5-1 with TRBJ1-4; a weak D match, TRBD1 (6 bases). V lost 2 bases and J lost 0, with 8 bases in between. CDR3 length: 15 amino acids. Germline CDR1 reads SGHRS; CDR2 reads YFSETQ. CDR3 DNA: TGCGCCAGCAGCTTACAGGGTGCAACTAATGAAAAACTGTTTTTT. As protein: CASSLQGATNEKLFF.

The chain recombines TRBV7-8 with TRBJ1-5, with a weak D call TRBD1 (6 bases). Trimming left V 8 bases short and J 2 bases short, with 13 bases between. The CDR3 has 14 residues. The germline V gene has CDR1 SGHVS and CDR2 FQNEAQ. CDR3 loop: CASGDYRGNQPQHF. The CDR3 DNA reads TGTGCCAGCGGGGATTACAGGGGCAATCAGCCCCAGCATTTT.

This clone was found a few times. The chain is built from TRBV4-3 and TRBJ2-2; 10 bases are a match to TRBD1. Germline V gene lookup returns CDR1 LGHNA and CDR2 YSLEER. The V gene end was trimmed by 4 bases and the J gene end by 5 bases; junction bases not matched to a gene: 7. This CDR3 comprises 16 residues. Here the CDR3 DNA reads TGCGCCAGCAGCCCGGACAGGGGGGACAGGACCGGGGAGCTGTTTTTT. Its translation: CASSPDRGDRTGELFF.

V gene TRBV7-2 combines with J gene TRBJ1-5; a weak D match, TRBD1 (6 bases). CDR3 length equals 15 residues. The ends were cut back, 4 bases at V and 4 bases at J, with 14 bases in the middle. From germline, CDR1 is SGHTA and CDR2 FQGNSA. The CDR3 region is CASSSTLGANQPQHF. The CDR3 DNA follows: TGTGCCAGCAGCTCGACGTTGGGGGCAAATCAGCCCCAGCATTTT.

This clone occurred a few times. This sequence joins TRBV11-1 and TRBJ2-3, with 8 positions matching TRBD1. Germline V gene data show CDR1 as SGHAT and CDR2 as FQDESV (reference sequence). The CDR3 covers 14 residues. The V and J ends lost 5 bases and 6 bases, in that order; junction bases with no gene match: 7. Here the CDR3 reads CASSPWTGKDTQYF. DNA of the CDR3: TGTGCCAGCAGCCCCTGGACAGGGAAGGATACGCAGTATTTT.

The chain recombines TRBV4-1 with TRBJ2-3, with TRBD2 matching over 7 bases. J lost 6 bases, V lost 1 base, and 7 bases had no gene match. Germline CDR1 is MGHRA and CDR2 is YSYEKL. The CDR3 spans 15 residues. The CDR3 sequence: CASSQGRVGGDTQYF. The CDR3 DNA reads as TGCGCCAGCAGCCAAGGCAGGGTGGGGGGGGATACGCAGTATTTT.

The gene calls are TRBV5-1 and TRBJ1-1; 7 bases are a match to TRBD1. V dropped 6 bases and J dropped 4; count of bases not matched to a gene: 12. In germline, CDR1 is SGHRS, CDR2 YFSETQ. The CDR3 extends over 15 amino acids. CDR3 nucleotides: TGCGCCAGCACCAGGGGGGCCTCCAGGGGCACTGAAGCTTTCTTT. Amino acids: CASTRGASRGTEAFF.

This clone was observed once. The V and J genes are TRBV6-5 and TRBJ2-7, with D possibly matching TRBD2 (5 bases). The germline V gene encodes CDR1 MNHEY and CDR2 SVGAGI. V was cut by 6 bases and J by 2 bases, with 11 bases left in between. The CDR3 loop spans 13 amino acids. The CDR3 here is CASSDGVTYEQYF. DNA of the CDR3: TGTGCCAGCAGCGACGGGGTCACCTACGAGCAGTACTTC.

V usage is TRBV2 and J usage is TRBJ1-3; 7 bases align to TRBD1. Germline V gene lookup returns CDR1 SNHLY and CDR2 FYNNEI. J was trimmed by 0 bases and V by 6 bases; bases with no gene match: 8. This CDR3 spans 16 amino acids. CDR3 protein: CASRSGTAISGNTIYF. As DNA, the CDR3 is TGTGCCAGCAGATCCGGGACAGCGATCTCTGGAAACACCATATATTTT.

The chain uses TRBV13 and TRBJ2-6; tentatively, D is TRBD2 (6 bases). V lost 4 bases, J lost 0 bases, and 16 bases lay in between. Per the germline V gene, CDR1 is PRHDT and CDR2 is FYEKMQ (reference sequence). The CDR3 is 18 amino acids. CDR3 coding DNA: TGTGCCAGCAGCTCACTGGCGGGGACTTTCTCTGGGGCCAACGTCCTGACTTTC. Protein: CASSSLAGTFSGANVLTF. Using reference TRBV13 and TRBJ2-6 for the parts outside the CDR3, the full variable domain is AAGVIQSPRHLIKEKRETATLKCYPIPRHDTVYWYQQGPGQDPQFLISFYEKMQSDKGSIPDRFSAQQFSDYHSELNMSSLELGDSALYFCASSSLAGTFSGANVLTFGAGSRLTVL.

The rearrangement joins TRBV2 to TRBJ1-5; no definite D call. This CDR3 region has 12 residues. V was trimmed by 6 bases and J by 6 bases, leaving 9 bases between them. Per the germline V gene, CDR1 is SNHLY and CDR2 is FYNNEI. The CDR3 bases are TGTGCCAGCAGGTTATTCAGTCAGCCCCAGCATTTT. Protein sequence: CASRLFSQPQHF.

This clone came up a few times. The chain couples TRBV14 to TRBJ2-3, with 7 bases matching TRBD2. CDR1 is SGHDN and CDR2 is FVKESK in the germline V gene. The CDR3 covers 16 residues. J was trimmed by 9 bases and V by 3 bases; bases with no gene match: 15. DNA for the CDR3: TGTGCCAGCAGCCAGGTACTAGCGACGAGCATTAACACGCAGTATTTT. Its protein is CASSQVLATSINTQYF.

The rearrangement links TRBV21-1 to TRBJ1-4. TRBV21-1 is a pseudogene. The length of the CDR3 is 14 residues. The CDR3 nucleotides are TGTGCCAGCAGTGAGATTATGGGGAGTGAAAAACTGTTTTTT. It is translated as CASSEIMGSEKLFF.

V and J are TRBV7-8 and TRBJ1-6, with D uncertain. The germline V gene encodes CDR1 SGHVS and CDR2 FQNEAQ. V dropped 7 bases and J dropped 4 bases, with 26 bases sitting between them. This CDR3 spans 19 amino acids. The CDR3 bases are TGTGCCAGCACCGGGGTAGTCATTCCTAATTCCCCTTATAATTCACCCCTCCACTTT. Translation: CASTGVVIPNSPYNSPLHF.

This rearrangement joins TRBV19 to TRBJ1-1; D is ambiguous. Germline V gene data show CDR1 as LNHDA and CDR2 as SQIVND (reference sequence). The germline V and J ends were trimmed by 6 bases and 7 bases, with 18 bases remaining between them. This CDR3 has 14 residues. The CDR3 here is CASRIIQYSGEAFF. The CDR3 nucleotides are TGTGCCAGTAGGATCATTCAATACAGCGGTGAAGCTTTCTTT. Looking up the rest from reference TRBV19 and TRBJ1-1 gives the full variable domain: DGGITQSPKYLFRKEGQNVTLSCEQNLNHDAMYWYRQDPGQGLRLIYYSQIVNDFQKGDIAEGYSVSREKKESFPLTVTSAQKNPTAFYLCASRIIQYSGEAFFGQGTRLTVV.

V usage is TRBV11-2 and J usage is TRBJ2-1; possible D gene TRBD2, 6 bases. Trimming took 5 bases from V and 6 from J, leaving 17 bases between them. The CDR3 extends over 15 amino acids. Germline V gene lookup returns CDR1 SGHAT and CDR2 FQNNGV. CDR3 region: CASSPSSGLLNEQFF. DNA of the CDR3: TGTGCCAGCAGCCCATCCTCGGGACTCCTCAATGAGCAGTTCTTC.

There are a few counts of this clone. V and J are TRBV28 and TRBJ2-3; 7 nucleotides align to TRBD2. J lost 3 bases, V lost 8 bases, and 8 bases had no gene match. The CDR3 contains 14 residues. The germline V gene has CDR1 MDHEN and CDR2 SYDVKM. This chain's CDR3 is CASFPGGRTDTQYF. The CDR3 region has the DNA TGTGCCAGCTTCCCGGGGGGAAGAACAGATACGCAGTATTTT.

V and J are TRBV27 and TRBJ2-3; a weak D match, TRBD2 (6 bases). V was clipped by 8 bases and J by 0 bases, with 15 bases between them. The CDR3 is made up of 15 amino acids. The germline V gene encodes CDR1 MNHEY and CDR2 SMNVEV (reference sequence). CDR3 DNA sequence: TGTGCCAGCCGCAGCGGGTTCACTAGCACAGATACGCAGTATTTT. Translating it yields CASRSGFTSTDTQYF.

The count of this clone is one. The rearrangement links TRBV5-5 to TRBJ1-2; 7 bases fit TRBD1. V was pared by 6 bases and J by 0 bases, with 8 bases of the junction left unmatched. There are 15 residues in the CDR3. The germline V gene encodes CDR1 SGHKS and CDR2 YYEKEE (reference sequence). This CDR3 is CASILQGSANYGYTF. In DNA form, the CDR3 reads TGTGCCAGCATCCTACAGGGGTCAGCTAACTATGGCTACACCTTC.

The V gene is TRBV4-3, the J gene TRBJ1-2, with TRBD1 matching over 9 bases. The CDR3 has 15 residues. Trimming took 3 bases from V and 7 from J; bases not matched to a gene: 9. The V gene's germline CDR1 is LGHNA and CDR2 YSLEER. The chain's CDR3 is CASSQDEQGAGGYTF. The DNA for the CDR3 is TGCGCCAGCAGCCAGGACGAACAGGGGGCGGGTGGCTACACCTTC.